These 27 T cell receptor beta chains came from one sample sequenced in a study of post-analysis software for immune sequencing data (dated by TCRdb to between 2014 and 2017). The receptor library was made with PCR. The reads were generated on an Illumina HiSeq 2500. To reduce PCR and sequencing biases, unique molecular identifiers were built into the TCR beta cDNA libraries. TCRdb reprocessed the public reads (quality trimming at Q25 with fastp, clone calling with MiXCR) and kept in-frame beta chains. Merged by CDR3 protein, the rows form single entries marked with the most common genes and DNA. A total of fewer than 850,000 distinct CDR3 sequences appear in this sample, just under 30% of them only once. The ten largest clones represent under 0.7% of the sample. The paper as a whole reports these results and caveats: Patients showed significantly higher frequencies than controls for a few TRBV segments, among them TRBV5-6, TRBV5-1 and TRBV20-1.

Their antigen targets remain unknown. The sequenced material came from blood. The receptor set was obtained from a girl aged 10 to 17 with multiple sclerosis.

This clonotype was seen a single time. This chain connects TRBV6-2 or TRBV6-3 to TRBJ2-5; D may correspond to TRBD1 or TRBD2 (5 bases each). The J call is doubtful: the DNA matches TRBJ2-7 better. This CDR3 contains 15 residues. Germline CDR1 and CDR2: MNHEY and SVGEGT. As DNA, the CDR3 is TGTGCCAGCTCTAAACCTGGGACGTGGAGGCACGAGCAGTACTTC. It encodes CASSKPGTWRHEQYF.

About this clonotype: The junction shows a germline mismatch at one end, possibly a read error. CDR3 loop: CASSFRLAGEAQYF. The CDR3 bases are TGTGCCAGCAGCTTCAGACTAGCGGGAGAGGCCCAGTACTTC. This chain connects TRBV7-2 to TRBJ2-5; 12 bases align to TRBD2. Germline CDR1 reads SGHTA; CDR2 reads FQGNSA. The CDR3 length is 14 residues.

This clonotype was detected only a few times. V usage is TRBV27 and J usage is TRBJ2-3; TRBD2 matches 14 bases. The V gene's germline CDR1 is MNHEY and CDR2 SMNVEV (reference sequence). This CDR3 is 15 amino acids long. V gave up 5 bases and J gave up 6 bases; unmatched junction bases: 4. CDR3 nucleotides: TGTGCCAGCAGTCCCCGGACTAGCGGGAGGGATACGCAGTATTTT. Amino acids: CASSPRTSGRDTQYF.

Remarks on this clonotype: At one end the junction does not follow the germline gene, possibly because of a read error. The V gene is TRBV20-1, the J gene TRBJ1-2; 7 bases agree with TRBD1. Germline V gene sequence: CDR1 DFQATT, CDR2 SNEGSKA (reference sequence). The CDR3 is 14 amino acids. CDR3 sequence (DNA): TGCAGTGCGAGAGGGACAGTTCGGCCCTATGGCTACACCTTC. Translated, it gives CSARGTVRPYGYTF.

The chain has TRBV4-1 and TRBJ2-3; 7 positions agree with TRBD1. This CDR3 region has 15 residues. With V trimmed by 0 bases and J by 7 bases, 7 bases remained unmatched. CDR1 MGHRA and CDR2 YSYEKL come from the germline V gene. The CDR3 region is CASSQETGRVNTQYF. The CDR3 DNA follows: TGCGCCAGCAGCCAAGAGACAGGGAGAGTGAATACGCAGTATTTT.

The chain employs TRBV5-1 and TRBJ2-3, with unresolved D. V was clipped by 7 bases and J by 0 bases, with 15 bases between them. This CDR3 has 15 amino acids. Germline V gene lookup returns CDR1 SGHRS and CDR2 YFSETQ. DNA for the CDR3: TGCGCCAGCGGCTCGCCCCCCAGGAGCACAGATACGCAGTATTTT. Translation: CASGSPPRSTDTQYF.

The chain employs TRBV27 and TRBJ2-3, with 8 bases matching TRBD2. Germline V gives CDR1 MNHEY, CDR2 SMNVEV (reference sequence). J was trimmed by 4 bases and V by 3 bases; bases with no gene match: 12. CDR3 length: 17 amino acids. The CDR3 sequence is CASSLSLFGGAPDTQYF. DNA for the CDR3: TGTGCCAGCAGTTTGAGTTTATTCGGGGGGGCCCCAGATACGCAGTATTTT.

This clonotype was recorded a few times. V usage is TRBV9 and J usage is TRBJ1-2; D not certain. The CDR3 has 14 residues. Germline lookup yields CDR1 SGDLS and CDR2 YYNGEE. Trimming stripped 2 bases from V and 8 bases from J, with 16 bases between. This CDR3 is CASSVENTKKGYTF. CDR3 in DNA: TGTGCCAGCAGCGTGGAAAACACTAAGAAGGGCTACACCTTC. The full variable domain, its missing parts supplied by reference TRBV9 and TRBJ1-2, is DSGVTQTPKHLITATGQRVTLRCSPRSGDLSVYWYQQSLDQGLQFLIQYYNGEERAKGNILERFSAQQFPDLHSELNLSSLELGDSALYFCASSVENTKKGYTFGSGTRLTVV.

This rearrangement joins TRBV29-1 to TRBJ1-1; D unclear. CDR3 length: 12 amino acids. Trimming shortened V by 3 bases and J by 6 bases, and 11 bases separated the two germline ends. Germline V gives CDR1 SQVTM, CDR2 ANQGSEA. The CDR3 DNA reads TGCAGCGTTGATGTGGGTCCCCCTGAAGCTTTCTTT. Translating gives CSVDVGPPEAFF.

This clonotype was observed a handful of times. This chain uses TRBV20-1 with TRBJ2-1, with TRBD1 matching 10 bases. In germline, CDR1 is DFQATT, CDR2 SNEGSKA (reference sequence). After removal of 5 bases from V and 8 bases from J, the junction contained 12 bases not matched to a gene. CDR3 size: 15 residues. This chain's CDR3 is CSAGGRDRGLHEQFF. The CDR3 bases are TGCAGTGCTGGGGGCCGGGACAGGGGCCTCCATGAGCAGTTCTTC.

This clonotype was detected only once. This may stem from a read error, because a much larger clone lies one nucleotide away. V usage is TRBV4-3 and J usage is TRBJ2-6; maybe TRBD1 (5 bases). CDR3 length: 15 residues. Per germline, CDR1 LGHNA and CDR2 YSLEER. The CDR3 here is CASSQDSAGANVRTF. The CDR3 DNA sequence: TGCGCCAGCAGCCAAGACAGCGCTGGGGCCAACGTCCGGACTTTC.

J is TRBJ2-2 and V is TRBV28, with unresolved D. The germline V and J ends were trimmed by 6 bases and 7 bases, with 6 bases remaining between them. Per the germline V gene, CDR1 is MDHEN and CDR2 is SYDVKM. There are 11 residues in the CDR3. The CDR3 bases are TGTGCCAGCAGCTCATTCGGGGAGCTGTTTTTT. Translated, it gives CASSSFGELFF. The whole variable domain, filled in from reference TRBV28 and TRBJ2-2, reads DVKVTQSSRYLVKRTGEKVFLECVQDMDHENMFWYRQDPGLGLRLIYFSYDVKMKEKGDIPEGYSVSREKKERFSLILESASTNQTSMYLCASSSFGELFFGEGSRLTVL.

This sequence joins TRBV7-9 and TRBJ2-7; 8 bases are a match to TRBD1. CDR3 size: 14 residues. Looked up from germline, CDR1 is SEHNR and CDR2 is FQNEAQ (reference sequence). Trimming cost V 4 bases and J 5 bases; bases outside gene matches: 7. The CDR3 protein is CASSSGQGPHEQYF. For the CDR3, the DNA is TGTGCCAGCAGCTCCGGACAGGGTCCTCACGAGCAGTACTTC.

The table lists this clonotype with a few counts. The chain uses TRBV20-1 and TRBJ1-1; D is uncertain. This CDR3 region has 12 residues. The germline CDR1 and CDR2 sequences are DFQATT and SNEGSKA (reference sequence). The V and J ends lost 5 bases and 10 bases respectively, with 17 bases between them. The CDR3 DNA reads as TGCAGTGCTCCCCCTGACTCGGGCGGAGCTTTCTTT. Translated, it gives CSAPPDSGGAFF.

The genes are TRBV5-5 and TRBJ2-2; no clear D gene. Trimming took off 4 bases at V and 7 bases at J, with 17 bases between the two ends. This CDR3 is built from 15 residues. Germline V gene lookup returns CDR1 SGHKS and CDR2 YYEKEE (reference sequence). Written as DNA, the CDR3 is TGTGCCAGCAGCGGTAGAGGCCCGGGCGGCGGGGAGCTGTTTTTT. Protein sequence: CASSGRGPGGGELFF.

A note on this clonotype: The germline gene is not matched at one end of the junction; a read error may be the cause. The rearrangement joins TRBV6-1 to TRBJ1-2; D is undetermined. The CDR3 sequence is 13 residues long. Germline assignment: CDR1 MNHNS and CDR2 SASEGT. The CDR3 loop is CASREGSMGGHTF. The CDR3 DNA is TGTGCCAGCAGAGAGGGCTCGATGGGTGGCCACACCTTC.

The CDR3 protein is CASSLDREGGYTF. CDR3 bases: TGTGCCAGCAGCTTAGACAGGGAGGGCGGCTACACCTTC. V usage is TRBV7-2 and J usage is TRBJ1-2; tentatively, D is TRBD1 (6 bases). The germline V gene encodes CDR1 SGHTA and CDR2 FQGNSA. The V end was cut by 1 base, the J end by 8 bases, with 11 bases between. CDR3 length: 13 residues.

A few counts support this clonotype. CDR3 protein: CSAPAWVGETQYF. For the CDR3, the DNA is TGCAGTGCTCCCGCATGGGTAGGAGAGACCCAGTACTTC. The rearrangement joins TRBV20-1 to TRBJ2-5; D call uncertain. The CDR3 contains 13 residues. Trimming removed 5 bases from V and 4 bases from J, with 14 bases in between. Germline V CDR1 and CDR2: DFQATT, SNEGSKA (reference sequence).

This clonotype was observed many times. The CDR3 DNA reads as TGCAGCGTCTCCGATCCCGGCGAGCAGTACTTC. Its translation is CSVSDPGEQYF. The rearrangement joins TRBV29-1 to TRBJ2-7; unclear D gene. Germline CDR1 is SQVTM and CDR2 is ANQGSEA. V lost 6 bases and J 6 bases, leaving 12 bases between the germline ends. This CDR3 has 11 residues.

This clonotype was seen a few times. The chain joins TRBV20-1 to TRBJ2-5; maybe TRBD2 (7 bases). Trimming left V 0 bases short and J 5 bases short, with 16 bases between. Germline values: CDR1 DFQATT, CDR2 SNEGSKA (reference sequence). The CDR3 has 15 residues. CDR3: CSARDGGGSFETQYF. DNA of the CDR3: TGCAGTGCTAGAGATGGGGGCGGGAGTTTTGAGACCCAGTACTTC.

The chain joins TRBV10-3 to TRBJ1-5, with 9 bases identical to TRBD1. CDR1 and CDR2 (germline): ENHRY, SYGVKD. The CDR3 is made up of 15 amino acids. V was clipped by 1 base and J by 4 bases; unmatched bases: 2. In DNA, the CDR3 is TGTGCCATCAGTGAGTACGGGACAGGGAATCAGCCCCAGCATTTT. Residues: CAISEYGTGNQPQHF.

Ten or more counts support this clonotype. The chain uses TRBV10-3 and TRBJ2-1; possible D gene TRBD2, 5 bases. Trimming pared 4 bases from V and 0 bases from J, leaving 13 bases between. Per the germline V gene, CDR1 is ENHRY and CDR2 is SYGVKD. The CDR3 consists of 16 residues. CDR3 sequence reads: CAISATLASSYNEQFF. The CDR3 nucleotides read TGTGCCATCAGTGCAACGTTAGCGAGCTCCTACAATGAGCAGTTCTTC.

V usage is TRBV24-1 and J usage is TRBJ1-5; D gene uncertain. Trimming took 5 bases from V and 7 from J, leaving 8 bases between them. CDR1 is KGHDR, CDR2 SFDVKD, per germline. The CDR3 contains 12 residues. Here the CDR3 reads CATSGGSQPQHF. The CDR3 DNA follows: TGTGCCACCAGTGGAGGTAGCCAGCCCCAGCATTTT.

The chain couples TRBV20-1 to TRBJ2-7; TRBD2 matches at 8 bases. The CDR3 consists of 13 residues. Germline V lookup: CDR1 DFQATT, CDR2 SNEGSKA (reference sequence). CDR3 sequence (DNA): TGCAGCCGGGAAGTAGCGGGAACCTACGAGCAGTACTTC. This gives the protein CSREVAGTYEQYF.

This sequence joins TRBV29-1 and TRBJ2-7, with 8 bases fitting TRBD1. The J call may be incorrect, as the DNA end agrees better with TRBJ2-5. Germline loops: CDR1 SQVTM, CDR2 ANQGSEA. CDR3 size: 12 residues. The CDR3 here is CSSQGALKTQYF. The CDR3 region has the DNA TGCAGCTCTCAGGGGGCGCTGAAGACCCAGTACTTC.

V usage is TRBV28 and J usage is TRBJ2-6; no reliable D call. The germline V gene encodes CDR1 MDHEN and CDR2 SYDVKM. V lost 8 bases and J 3 bases, leaving 5 bases between the germline ends. This CDR3 is built from 12 residues. Here the CDR3 reads CASGRGANVLTF. The CDR3 bases are TGTGCCAGCGGGCGTGGGGCCAACGTCCTGACTTTC.

The V call is TRBV12-3 or TRBV12-4, the J call TRBJ2-1, with no clear D. Trimming cost V 2 bases and J 6 bases, with 8 bases left between them. The CDR3 runs 13 residues. The chain's CDR3 is CASSLSRGNEQFF. CDR3 DNA sequence: TGTGCCAGCAGTTTAAGCCGAGGCAATGAGCAGTTCTTC.